These 4 T cell receptor beta chains share one sample of origin, sequenced in a study of blood T cell repertoires in COVID-19 (TCRdb year 2020). The library was made by the immunoSEQ multiplex PCR assay. TCRdb mirrors the immuneACCESS table, restricted to in-frame sequences. Some clones are absent from its copies; in checked studies, under half trace to an unresolved V gene, and the reason for the others is unknown. Here the sample has around 150,000 clones; approximately 80% occur a single time. The top ten constitute about a fifth of the sample. The source material was peripheral blood. These TCRs come from a woman of 80 years or more with acute or convalescent COVID-19.

V gene TRBV12-3 or TRBV12-4 combines with J gene TRBJ1-6; D is perhaps TRBD1 (5 bases). The CDR3 spans 12 residues. Trimming left V 11 bases short and J 7 bases short, with 12 bases between. The CDR3, as DNA: TGTGCCGGGGGGAATGGGAATTCACCCCTCCACTTT. Translating it yields CAGGNGNSPLHF.

The V call is TRBV5-4, the J call TRBJ2-3, with 9 bases identical to TRBD1. The germline CDR1 and CDR2 sequences are SGHNT and YYREEE (reference sequence). The CDR3 has 16 residues. J gave up 3 bases and V 0 bases, and 5 bases lay outside the gene matches. In DNA form, the CDR3 reads TGTGCCAGCAGCTTGGAATTAGGGACAGGGACAGATACGCAGTATTTT. Encoded protein: CASSLELGTGTDTQYF.

The chain links TRBV27 to TRBJ1-2; TRBD1 might be the D (5 bases). V lost 6 bases and J 7 bases, leaving 12 bases between the germline ends. CDR3 length: 12 residues. The germline V gene has CDR1 MNHEY and CDR2 SMNVEV (reference sequence). The DNA for the CDR3 is TGTGCCAGCAGCCCGCAGGGTCCTGGCTACACCTTC. Protein product: CASSPQGPGYTF.

The chain couples TRBV7-6 to TRBJ2-2; 7 bases align to TRBD2. This CDR3 has 17 residues. The trim removed 0 bases at V and 4 bases at J, leaving 8 bases unmatched. In germline, CDR1 is SGHVS, CDR2 FNYEAQ. CDR3 residues: CASSLASRGGGTGELFF. For the CDR3, the DNA is TGTGCCAGCAGCTTAGCGTCGCGAGGCGGGGGCACCGGGGAGCTGTTTTTT.